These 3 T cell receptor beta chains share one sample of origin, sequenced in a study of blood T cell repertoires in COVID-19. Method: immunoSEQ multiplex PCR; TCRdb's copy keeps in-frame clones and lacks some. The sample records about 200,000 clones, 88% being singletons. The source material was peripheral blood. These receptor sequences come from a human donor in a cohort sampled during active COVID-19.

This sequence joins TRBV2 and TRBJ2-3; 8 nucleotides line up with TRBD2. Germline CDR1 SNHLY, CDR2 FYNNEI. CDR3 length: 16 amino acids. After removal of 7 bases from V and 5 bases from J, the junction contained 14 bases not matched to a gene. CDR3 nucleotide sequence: TGTGCCAGCACCGAGATTCCGGGGGGGGCCCAAGATACGCAGTATTTT. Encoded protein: CASTEIPGGAQDTQYF.

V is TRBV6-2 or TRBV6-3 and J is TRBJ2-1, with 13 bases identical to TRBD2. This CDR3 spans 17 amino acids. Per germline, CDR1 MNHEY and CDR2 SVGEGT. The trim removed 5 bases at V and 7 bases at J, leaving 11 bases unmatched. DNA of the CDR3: TGTGCCAGCAGTACCCTCAAACTAGCGGGGGGGCCGAATGAGCAGTTCTTC. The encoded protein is CASSTLKLAGGPNEQFF.

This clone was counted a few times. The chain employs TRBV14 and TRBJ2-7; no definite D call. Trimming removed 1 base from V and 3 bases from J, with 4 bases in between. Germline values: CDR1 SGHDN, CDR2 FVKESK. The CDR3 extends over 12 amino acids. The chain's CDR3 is CASSQVVYEQYF. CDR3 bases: TGTGCCAGCAGCCAAGTAGTCTACGAGCAGTACTTC. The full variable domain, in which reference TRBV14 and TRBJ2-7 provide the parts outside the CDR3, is EAGVTQFPSHSVIEKGQTVTLRCDPISGHDNLYWYRRVMGKEIKFLLHFVKESKQDESGMPNNRFLAERTGGTYSTLKVQPAELEDSGVYFCASSQVVYEQYFGPGTRLTVT.